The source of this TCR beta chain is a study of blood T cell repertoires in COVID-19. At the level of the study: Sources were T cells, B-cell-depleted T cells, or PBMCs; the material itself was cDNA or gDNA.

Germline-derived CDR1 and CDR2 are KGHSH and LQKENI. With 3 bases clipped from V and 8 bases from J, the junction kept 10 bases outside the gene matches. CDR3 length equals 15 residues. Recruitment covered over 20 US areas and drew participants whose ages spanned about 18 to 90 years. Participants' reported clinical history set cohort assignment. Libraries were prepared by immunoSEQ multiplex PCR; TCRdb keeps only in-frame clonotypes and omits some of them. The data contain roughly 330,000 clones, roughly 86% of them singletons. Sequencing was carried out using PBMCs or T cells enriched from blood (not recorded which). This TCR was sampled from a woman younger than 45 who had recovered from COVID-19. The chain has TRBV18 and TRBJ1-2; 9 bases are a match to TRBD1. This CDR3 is CASSPTGTGNGGYTF. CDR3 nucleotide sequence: TGTGCCAGCTCACCTACCGGGACAGGGAACGGGGGCTACACCTTC.